Below, 23 T cell receptor beta chains from the same sample are listed, as sequenced in a study of T cell changes during pregnancy in multiple sclerosis. Profiling relied on immunoSEQ multiplex PCR, and the TCRdb table lists in-frame clones only, not all of them. The table lists 45,000 to 60,000 clones, roughly 92% of them singletons. Here the sequenced sample was CD4+ T cells from peripheral blood mononuclear cells, taken before pregnancy. These receptors all come from a female donor with multiple sclerosis, enrolled in a pregnancy study.

The chain recombines TRBV28 with TRBJ1-2; TRBD1 matches at 9 bases. Germline values: CDR1 MDHEN, CDR2 SYDVKM. V lost 7 bases and J lost 8; bases outside the gene matches: 8. The CDR3 has 13 residues. CDR3: CASTRTGVGGYTF. DNA for the CDR3: TGTGCCAGCACCCGGACAGGGGTAGGAGGCTACACCTTC.

This clone has only one observation. The rearrangement links TRBV25-1 to TRBJ2-1; 9 nucleotides match TRBD1. Germline CDR1 and CDR2: MGHDK and SYGVNS. J gave up 8 bases and V 7 bases, and 9 bases lay outside the gene matches. CDR3 length: 14 amino acids. DNA for the CDR3: TGTGCCAGCACCCCCAGGGACAGGGTGGATGAGCAGTTCTTC. Its translation: CASTPRDRVDEQFF.

The chain recombines TRBV5-6 with TRBJ1-2; D gene uncertain. CDR1 and CDR2 from the germline V gene are SGHDT and YYEEEE. The CDR3 contains 13 residues. Trimming removed 4 bases from V and 1 base from J, with 8 bases in between. CDR3 sequence (DNA): TGTGCCAGCAGCGGTGGGAGTAACTATGGCTACACCTTC. It yields the protein CASSGGSNYGYTF.

The chain recombines TRBV2 with TRBJ2-2, with unresolved D. V was shortened by 0 bases and J by 4 bases, with 6 bases between the two germline ends. Germline V gene data show CDR1 as SNHLY and CDR2 as FYNNEI. This CDR3 contains 14 residues. Here the CDR3 reads CASSEARLTGELFF. The CDR3 DNA sequence: TGTGCCAGCAGTGAAGCGCGACTCACCGGGGAGCTGTTTTTT.

The genes are TRBV10-3 and TRBJ2-7, with D unclear. V dropped 1 base and J dropped 0 bases, with 4 bases sitting between them. Germline assignment: CDR1 ENHRY and CDR2 SYGVKD. The CDR3 length is 13 residues. CDR3 region: CAISEFSSYEQYF. CDR3 nucleotides: TGTGCCATCAGTGAGTTTAGCTCCTACGAGCAGTACTTC.

V gene TRBV5-1 combines with J gene TRBJ2-3; 8 nucleotides align to TRBD1. CDR1 and CDR2 from the germline V gene are SGHRS and YFSETQ. V was pared by 0 bases and J by 4 bases, with 4 bases of the junction left unmatched. The CDR3 contains 15 residues. CDR3 region: CASSLAQGGSDTQYF. The CDR3, as DNA: TGCGCCAGCAGCTTGGCACAGGGGGGATCAGATACGCAGTATTTT.

Here the CDR3 reads CASSYKAFAVGYTF. In nucleotides, the CDR3 is TGTGCCAGCAGTTACAAAGCGTTCGCGGTTGGCTACACCTTC. This chain links TRBV6-6 with TRBJ1-2, with D unclear. Trimming took off 2 bases at V and 7 bases at J, with 14 bases between the two ends. Germline CDR1 and CDR2: MNHNY and SVGAGI (reference sequence). This CDR3 contains 14 residues.

This clone appeared a single time. V is TRBV19 and J is TRBJ2-4; the match to TRBD2 covers 12 bases. The trim removed 7 bases at V and 1 base at J, leaving 8 bases unmatched. Looked up from germline, CDR1 is LNHDA and CDR2 is SQIVND (reference sequence). This CDR3 is built from 17 residues. Here the CDR3 DNA reads TGTGCCAGTACTAGCGGGAGGGGAGAAAAGGCCAAAAACATTCAGTACTTC. It translates to CASTSGRGEKAKNIQYF.

This clone was counted a single time. The chain recombines TRBV18 with TRBJ2-1, with TRBD1 matching over 9 bases. The CDR3 consists of 17 residues. The V gene end was trimmed by 3 bases and the J gene end by 10 bases; junction bases not matched to a gene: 16. Germline V gene sequence: CDR1 KGHSH, CDR2 LQKENI. The CDR3 loop reads CASSPPYTGGIGSEQFF. The CDR3 DNA follows: TGTGCCAGCTCACCGCCTTATACAGGGGGCATCGGGTCGGAGCAGTTCTTC. Filled out from reference TRBV18 and TRBJ2-1, the complete variable domain reads NAGVMQNPRHLVRRRGQEARLRCSPMKGHSHVYWYRQLPEEGLKFMVYLQKENIIDESGMPKERFSAEFPKEGPSILRIQQVVRGDSAAYFCASSPPYTGGIGSEQFFGPGTRLTVL.

The J gene is TRBJ2-1, the V gene TRBV5-1; 10 nucleotides agree with TRBD2. CDR3 length: 14 residues. With 9 bases clipped from V and 3 bases from J, the junction kept 6 bases outside the gene matches. Germline lookup yields CDR1 SGHRS and CDR2 YFSETQ. CDR3 in amino acids: CAISSGRDYNEQFF. As DNA, the CDR3 is TGCGCCATCTCGAGCGGGAGGGACTACAATGAGCAGTTCTTC. Complete variable domain (other parts from reference TRBV5-1 and TRBJ2-1): KAGVTQTPRYLIKTRGQQVTLSCSPISGHRSVSWYQQTPGQGLQFLFEYFSETQRNKGNFPGRFSGRQFSNSRSEMNVSTLELGDSALYLCAISSGRDYNEQFFGPGTRLTVL.

This sequence joins TRBV4-1 and TRBJ2-2; 10 nucleotides match TRBD1. Germline loops: CDR1 MGHRA, CDR2 YSYEKL. The trim removed 1 base at V and 4 bases at J, leaving 0 bases unmatched. This CDR3 region has 15 residues. CDR3 bases: TGCGCCAGCAGCCAAGGGACAGGGGGCACCGGGGAGCTGTTTTTT. Its protein is CASSQGTGGTGELFF.

The genes are TRBV18 and TRBJ1-4; a possible D gene is TRBD1 (6 bases). The germline CDR1 and CDR2 sequences are KGHSH and LQKENI. The CDR3 has 15 amino acids. Deletions cut 3 bases from V and 6 bases from J, with 14 bases between. CDR3 in amino acids: CASSPGAGVYEKLFF. The CDR3 DNA follows: TGTGCCAGCTCACCGGGGGCGGGAGTCTATGAAAAACTGTTTTTT.

J is TRBJ2-7 and V is TRBV6-1; no firm D call. The V end lost 2 bases, the J end lost 1 base, and 9 bases lay between the germline ends. The CDR3 has 14 residues. CDR1 is MNHNS, CDR2 SASEGT, per germline. The CDR3 loop reads CASSEQRRSYEQYF. In nucleotides, the CDR3 is TGTGCCAGCAGTGAACAAAGGAGATCCTACGAGCAGTACTTC.

V and J are TRBV5-6 and TRBJ1-1, with 8 nucleotides matching TRBD1. This CDR3 is 16 amino acids long. Looked up from germline, CDR1 is SGHDT and CDR2 is YYEEEE. The V and J ends lost 3 bases and 7 bases, in that order; junction bases with no gene match: 14. This chain's CDR3 is CASSYRGTSTLDEAFF. The CDR3 nucleotides are TGTGCCAGCAGCTACAGGGGGACAAGTACTCTCGATGAAGCTTTCTTT.

V is TRBV6-1 and J is TRBJ2-7; 11 nucleotides line up with TRBD1. CDR1 and CDR2 from the germline V gene are MNHNS and SASEGT. The junction had 3 bases not matched to a gene; V was cut back by 5 bases and J by 3 bases. The CDR3 runs to 14 residues. The CDR3: CASSSGTGGYEQYF. In nucleotides, the CDR3 is TGTGCCAGCAGTAGCGGGACAGGGGGCTACGAGCAGTACTTC.

The rearrangement uses TRBV10-2 and TRBJ2-5; 14 bases are a match to TRBD2. CDR1 and CDR2 (germline): WSHSY, SAAADI. V trimming: 6 bases; J trimming: 2 bases; junction bases outside the gene matches: 11. This CDR3 region has 18 residues. CDR3 DNA sequence: TGCGCCAGCAGACGAACCGGGACTAGCGGGAGAGGGCAAGAGACCCAGTACTTC. Residues: CASRRTGTSGRGQETQYF.

The J gene is TRBJ2-3, the V gene TRBV14, with 11 bases identical to TRBD2. The germline CDR1 and CDR2 sequences are SGHDN and FVKESK. The trim removed 4 bases at V and 4 bases at J, leaving 7 bases unmatched. The CDR3 is 16 amino acids. CDR3 DNA: TGTGCCAGCAGCCGCAATAGCGGGAGGGCCGCAGATACGCAGTATTTT. It translates to CASSRNSGRAADTQYF. Supplemented by reference TRBV14 and TRBJ2-3, the full variable domain reads EAGVTQFPSHSVIEKGQTVTLRCDPISGHDNLYWYRRVMGKEIKFLLHFVKESKQDESGMPNNRFLAERTGGTYSTLKVQPAELEDSGVYFCASSRNSGRAADTQYFGPGTRLTVL.

The rearrangement uses TRBV7-9 and TRBJ1-1, with 11 bases that match TRBD1. The germline gives CDR1 SEHNR, CDR2 FQNEAQ (reference sequence). Germline trimming cut 5 bases from V and 4 bases from J; bases unmatched to any gene: 3. The CDR3 loop spans 14 amino acids. CDR3 residues: CASSTGTGGTEAFF. In nucleotides, the CDR3 is TGTGCCAGCAGCACCGGGACAGGGGGCACTGAAGCTTTCTTT. Full variable domain (outside the CDR3, taken from reference TRBV7-9 and TRBJ1-1): DTGVSQNPRHKITKRGQNVTFRCDPISEHNRLYWYRQTLGQGPEFLTYFQNEAQLEKSRLLSDRFSAERPKGSFSTLEIQRTEQGDSAMYLCASSTGTGGTEAFFGQGTRLTVV.

The count of this clone is one. The gene calls are TRBV19 and TRBJ1-5; D unclear. The germline V gene encodes CDR1 LNHDA and CDR2 SQIVND (reference sequence). This CDR3 has 15 residues. Deletions cut 2 bases from V and 3 bases from J, with 11 bases between. CDR3 nucleotide sequence: TGTGCCAGTAGTATACGGGCGGGCTACAATCAGCCCCAGCATTTT. Translation: CASSIRAGYNQPQHF.

The chain combines TRBV19 with TRBJ2-6, with D uncertain. The CDR3 totals 15 residues. Trimming pared 5 bases from V and 2 bases from J, leaving 10 bases between. Germline assignment: CDR1 LNHDA and CDR2 SQIVND (reference sequence). The chain's CDR3 is CASSSQSTGANVLTF. The CDR3, as DNA: TGTGCCAGTAGTTCCCAATCCACTGGGGCCAACGTCCTGACTTTC. The variable domain in full, with the rest retrieved from reference TRBV19 and TRBJ2-6, is DGGITQSPKYLFRKEGQNVTLSCEQNLNHDAMYWYRQDPGQGLRLIYYSQIVNDFQKGDIAEGYSVSREKKESFPLTVTSAQKNPTAFYLCASSSQSTGANVLTFGAGSRLTVL.

This chain links TRBV4-3 with TRBJ2-5; D remains ambiguous. This CDR3 has 14 residues. Germline V gene sequence: CDR1 LGHNA, CDR2 YSLEER. Trimming pared 2 bases from V and 1 base from J, leaving 8 bases between. The CDR3 DNA reads TGCGCCAGCAGCCAAACATATCCCCAAGAGACCCAGTACTTC. Amino acid sequence: CASSQTYPQETQYF.

The CDR3 loop is CSVWTGTNEKLFF. The CDR3 DNA reads as TGCAGCGTTTGGACAGGCACGAATGAAAAACTGTTTTTT. The rearrangement uses TRBV29-1 and TRBJ1-4, with TRBD1 identical over 7 bases. CDR3 length: 13 amino acids. The germline gives CDR1 SQVTM, CDR2 ANQGSEA. With 5 bases clipped from V and 5 bases from J, the junction kept 5 bases outside the gene matches.

This rearrangement joins TRBV5-8 to TRBJ1-1; a possible D gene is TRBD1 (6 bases). The CDR3 has 15 amino acids. The germline V and J ends were trimmed by 2 bases and 3 bases, with 14 bases remaining between them. Germline V gene sequence: CDR1 SGHTS, CDR2 YDEGEE. In DNA form, the CDR3 reads TGTGCCAGCAGCTTTCAGACAACAGGGTACACTGAAGCTTTCTTT. Translating it yields CASSFQTTGYTEAFF.